One TCR beta chain is described in this entry. The target antigen is unknown. The assay was run at deep level. Repertoires were generated with immunoSEQ multiplex PCR, while TCRdb's copy carries only in-frame clones and drops some. The table has some 1 million clones, around 74% seen once. The data originate from a study of shared clonotypes between healthy human individuals. V lost 2 bases and J lost 3, with 11 bases in between. The CDR3 has 14 amino acids. Germline V gene data show CDR1 as KGHSH and CDR2 as LQKENI. Broader study findings: As a rule, naive subsets had a larger estimated richness than memory subsets.

The sequence was obtained from a man aged 18 to 30 in good health. Sequenced input: memory CD4+ T cells sorted from blood. Stated subset: CD45RA-negative fraction. This rearrangement joins TRBV18 to TRBJ2-7, with TRBD2 as a possible D gene (6 bases). CDR3 sequence (DNA): TGTGCCAGCTCACCAATGGGCGGGGTCTACGAGCAGTACTTC. Translation: CASSPMGGVYEQYF.